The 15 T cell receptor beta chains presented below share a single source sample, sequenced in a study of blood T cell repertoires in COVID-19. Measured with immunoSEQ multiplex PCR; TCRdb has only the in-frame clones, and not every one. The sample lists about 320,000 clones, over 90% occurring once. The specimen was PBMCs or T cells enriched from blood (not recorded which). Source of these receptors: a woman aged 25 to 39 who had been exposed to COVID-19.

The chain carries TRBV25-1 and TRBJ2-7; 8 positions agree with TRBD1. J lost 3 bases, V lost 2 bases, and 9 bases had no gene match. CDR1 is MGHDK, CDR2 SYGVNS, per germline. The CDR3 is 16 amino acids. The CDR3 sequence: CASSEMGQATFYEQYF. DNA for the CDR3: TGTGCCAGCAGTGAAATGGGACAGGCCACCTTCTACGAGCAGTACTTC.

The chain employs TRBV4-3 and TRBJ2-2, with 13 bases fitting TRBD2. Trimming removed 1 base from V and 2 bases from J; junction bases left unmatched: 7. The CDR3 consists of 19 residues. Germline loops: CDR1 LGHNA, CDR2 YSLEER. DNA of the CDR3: TGCGCCAGCAGCCAAGCACTAGCGGGGGGGCCCCCCAACACCGGGGAGCTGTTTTTT. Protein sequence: CASSQALAGGPPNTGELFF.

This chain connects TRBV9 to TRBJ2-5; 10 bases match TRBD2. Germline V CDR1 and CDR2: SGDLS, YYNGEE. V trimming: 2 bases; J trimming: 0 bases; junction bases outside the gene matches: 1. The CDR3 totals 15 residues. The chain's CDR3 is CASSVSGGYQETQYF. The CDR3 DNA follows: TGTGCCAGCAGCGTTAGCGGGGGGTACCAAGAGACCCAGTACTTC. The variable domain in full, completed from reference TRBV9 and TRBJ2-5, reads DSGVTQTPKHLITATGQRVTLRCSPRSGDLSVYWYQQSLDQGLQFLIQYYNGEERAKGNILERFSAQQFPDLHSELNLSSLELGDSALYFCASSVSGGYQETQYFGPGTRLLVL.

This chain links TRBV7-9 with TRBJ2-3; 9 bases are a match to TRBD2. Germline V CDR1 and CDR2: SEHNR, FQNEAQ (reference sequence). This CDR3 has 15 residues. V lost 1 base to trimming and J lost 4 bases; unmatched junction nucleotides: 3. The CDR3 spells CASSLGGGAADTQYF. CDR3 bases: TGTGCCAGCAGCTTAGGCGGGGGGGCCGCAGATACGCAGTATTTT.

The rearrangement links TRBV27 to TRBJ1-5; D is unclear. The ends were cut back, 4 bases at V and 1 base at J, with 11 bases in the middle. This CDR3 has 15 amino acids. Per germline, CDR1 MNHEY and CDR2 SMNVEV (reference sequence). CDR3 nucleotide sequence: TGTGCCAGCAGTTCCATCCCCAGGAGCAATCAGCCCCAGCATTTT. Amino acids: CASSSIPRSNQPQHF.

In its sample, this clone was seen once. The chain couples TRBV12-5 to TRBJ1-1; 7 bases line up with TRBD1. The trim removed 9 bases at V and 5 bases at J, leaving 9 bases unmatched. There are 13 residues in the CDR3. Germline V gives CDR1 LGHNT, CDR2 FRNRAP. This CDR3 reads CASSWTGLTEAFF. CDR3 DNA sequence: TGTGCTAGCTCATGGACAGGATTAACTGAAGCTTTCTTT. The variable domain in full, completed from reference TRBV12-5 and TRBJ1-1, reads DARVTQTPRHKVTEMGQEVTMRCQPILGHNTVFWYRQTMMQGLELLAYFRNRAPLDDSGMPKDRFSAEMPDATLATLKIQPSEPRDSAVYFCASSWTGLTEAFFGQGTRLTVV.

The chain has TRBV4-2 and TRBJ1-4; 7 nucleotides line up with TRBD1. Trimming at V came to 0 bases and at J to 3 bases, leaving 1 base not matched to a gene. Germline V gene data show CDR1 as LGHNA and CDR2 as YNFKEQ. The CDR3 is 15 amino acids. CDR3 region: CASSQDTGANEKLFF. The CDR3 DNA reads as TGTGCCAGCAGCCAAGATACAGGGGCTAATGAAAAACTGTTTTTT.

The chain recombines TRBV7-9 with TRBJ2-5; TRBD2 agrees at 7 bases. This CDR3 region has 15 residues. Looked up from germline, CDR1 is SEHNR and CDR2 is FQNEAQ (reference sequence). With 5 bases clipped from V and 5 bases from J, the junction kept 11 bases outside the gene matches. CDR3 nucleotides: TGTGCCAGCAGCCTGGTGACCCGGGGAGGGGAGACCCAGTACTTC. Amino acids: CASSLVTRGGETQYF.

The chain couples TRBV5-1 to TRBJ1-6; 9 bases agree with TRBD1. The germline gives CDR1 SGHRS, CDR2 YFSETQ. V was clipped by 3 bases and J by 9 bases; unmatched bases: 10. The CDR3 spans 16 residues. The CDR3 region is CASSSAGTGYGSPLHF. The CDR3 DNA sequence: TGCGCCAGCAGCTCAGCCGGGACAGGGTACGGTTCACCCCTCCACTTT.

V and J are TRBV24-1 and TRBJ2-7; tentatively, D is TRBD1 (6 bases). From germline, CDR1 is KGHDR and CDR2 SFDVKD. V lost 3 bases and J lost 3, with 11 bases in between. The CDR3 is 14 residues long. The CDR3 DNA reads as TGTGCCACCAGTGATAGGGACATTAACTACGAGCAGTACTTC. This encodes CATSDRDINYEQYF.

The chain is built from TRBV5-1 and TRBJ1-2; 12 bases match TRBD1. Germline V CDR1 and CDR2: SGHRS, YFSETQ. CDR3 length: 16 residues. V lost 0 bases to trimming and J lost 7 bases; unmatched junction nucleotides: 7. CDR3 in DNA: TGCGCCAGCAGCTTGGTACCGGGACAGGGGGCTTCTGGCTACACCTTC. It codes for CASSLVPGQGASGYTF.

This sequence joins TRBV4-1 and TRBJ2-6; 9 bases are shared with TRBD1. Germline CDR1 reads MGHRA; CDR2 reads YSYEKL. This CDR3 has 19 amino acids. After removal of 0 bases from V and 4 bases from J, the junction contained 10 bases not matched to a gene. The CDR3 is CASSQEEVQGAVGANVLTF. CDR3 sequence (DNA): TGCGCCAGCAGCCAAGAGGAGGTACAGGGGGCGGTAGGGGCCAACGTCCTGACTTTC.

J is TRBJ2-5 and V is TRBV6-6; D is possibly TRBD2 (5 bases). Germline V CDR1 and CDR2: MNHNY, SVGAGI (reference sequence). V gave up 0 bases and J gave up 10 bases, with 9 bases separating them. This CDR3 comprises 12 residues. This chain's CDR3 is CASSYSTGNQYF. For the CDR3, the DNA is TGTGCCAGCAGTTACTCGACGGGGAACCAGTACTTC.

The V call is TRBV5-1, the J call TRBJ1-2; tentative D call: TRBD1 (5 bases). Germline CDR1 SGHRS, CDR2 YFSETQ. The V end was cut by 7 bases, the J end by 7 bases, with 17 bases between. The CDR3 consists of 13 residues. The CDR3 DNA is TGCGCCAGCGGGACGGGGGGAGATGGTGGCTACACCTTC. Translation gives CASGTGGDGGYTF.

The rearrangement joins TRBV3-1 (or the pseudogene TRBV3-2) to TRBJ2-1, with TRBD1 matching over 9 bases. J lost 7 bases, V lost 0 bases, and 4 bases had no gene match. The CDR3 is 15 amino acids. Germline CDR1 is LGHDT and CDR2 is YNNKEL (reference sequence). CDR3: CASSQDLQGANEQFF. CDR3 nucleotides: TGTGCCAGCAGCCAAGATTTACAGGGGGCTAATGAGCAGTTCTTC.